Shown below are 2 T cell receptor beta chains from a single sample sequenced in a study of shared clonotypes between healthy human individuals. The method was immunoSEQ multiplex PCR; TCRdb's version includes in-frame clones alone and lacks a portion of them. The sample has some 2.3 million clones; 85% to 95% are singletons. Sequencing used naive CD4+ T cells from PBMCs. Subset here: CD45RA+ positively selected. Source of these receptors: a man aged 18 to 29 in good health. Some clones in this sample may be carry-over from other donors' samples.

This clone is a singleton in its sample. Within the sample, other DNA sequences also encode this same CDR3. This rearrangement joins TRBV10-3 to TRBJ2-6, with no clear D. Germline CDR1 and CDR2: ENHRY and SYGVKD. Trimming cost V 8 bases and J 4 bases, with 6 bases left between them. This CDR3 is built from 12 residues. CDR3 nucleotide sequence: TGTGCCATCTCTCCAGGGGCCAACGTCCTGACTTTC. Protein: CAISPGANVLTF.

The CDR3 DNA reads as TGTGCCAGCAGCTTAGCGTTAATCCAGCGGGGCACAGATACGCAGTATTTT. Protein: CASSLALIQRGTDTQYF. The chain is built from TRBV7-2 and TRBJ2-3, with a weak D call TRBD2 (6 bases). Trimming cost V 0 bases and J 1 base, with 14 bases left between them. This CDR3 is 17 amino acids long. Germline loops: CDR1 SGHTA, CDR2 FQGNSA.